This record concerns one TCR beta chain sequence. No antigen is known for it. These data come from a study of T cell responses to AZD1222 COVID-19 vaccine. Whole-study findings and limits: Close to half of all spike-specific TCRs reportedly target regions of the variants that are unmutated. Baseline seropositivity occurred in only a handful of AZD1222 recipients.

V dropped 6 bases and J dropped 6; count of bases not matched to a gene: 7. Germline loops: CDR1 MNHEY, CDR2 SVGAGI. The CDR3 runs 14 residues. TCRdb keeps only in-frame clones here, not all; method: immunoSEQ multiplex PCR. The table lists roughly 56,000 clones, approximately 83% of them singletons. This clonotype was sampled from an adult in good health. The rearrangement links TRBV6-5 to TRBJ1-5; 8 nucleotides agree with TRBD1. Sequencing was performed on peripheral blood, taken on day 0 of AZD1222 vaccination. This CDR3 is CASRTGVSVQPQHF. The CDR3, as DNA: TGTGCCAGCAGGACAGGGGTTTCTGTTCAGCCCCAGCATTTT.